This is a list of T cell receptor beta chains from one sample in a study of T cells in pancreatic ductal adenocarcinoma. Assay used: immunoSEQ multiplex PCR; TCRdb lists only in-frame clones, some missing. Among 8,500 to 9,500 clones, approximately 67% were seen once, and the ten largest hold 27%. The sequenced material came from pancreatic tumor tissue. Receptors originate from a human donor with pancreatic ductal adenocarcinoma. The CDR3 runs from the conserved cysteine through the conserved F or W. A D gene is named only where the DNA matches it firmly. Some rows have no size entry. The others give once, few or many, or a class for an expanded clone.

V gene,clone size,D gene,J gene,CDR3 protein,CDR3 DNA
TRBV27,NA,NA,TRBJ1-2,CASRPRVLEGYTF,TGTGCCAGCAGACCCCGGGTCCTGGAGGGCTACACCTTC
TRBV18,few,TRBD1,TRBJ2-3,CASSPRQGNTQYF,TGTGCCAGCTCTCCGAGACAGGGGAATACGCAGTATTTT
TRBV18,NA,NA,TRBJ1-2,CASSPPGRKDGYTF,TGTGCCAGCTCACCACCGGGCAGGAAGGATGGCTACACCTTC
TRBV5-6,NA,NA,TRBJ2-2,CASSLLRTKNTGELFF,TGTGCCAGCAGCCTCCTGAGGACGAAGAACACCGGGGAGCTGTTTTTT
TRBV5-6,NA,NA,TRBJ1-4,CASSLDRNEKLFF,TGTGCCAGCAGCTTGGACAGAAATGAAAAACTGTTTTTT
TRBV2,NA,NA,TRBJ2-1,CASSALNEQFF,TGTGCCAGCAGCGCCCTAAATGAGCAGTTCTTC
TRBV28,NA,NA,TRBJ2-1,CASRRVSYNEQFF,TGTGCCAGCAGGCGGGTCTCCTACAATGAGCAGTTCTTC
TRBV30,medium-sized,TRBD1,TRBJ2-2,CAWSWGQPTGELFF,TGTGCCTGGAGTTGGGGACAGCCCACCGGGGAGCTGTTTTTT
TRBV14,NA,NA,TRBJ2-5,CASSQDSKEETQYF,TGTGCCAGCAGCCAAGACAGCAAAGAAGAGACCCAGTACTTC
TRBV5-6,few,NA,TRBJ2-7,CASSLTQGSEQYF,TGTGCCAGCAGCTTAACTCAGGGGTCCGAGCAGTACTTC
TRBV5-4,few,TRBD1,TRBJ1-1,CASSSADRGLGNTEAFF,TGTGCCAGCAGCTCCGCAGACAGGGGGCTAGGGAACACTGAAGCTTTCTTT
TRBV11-2,NA,TRBD1,TRBJ1-6,CASSLGWGGQNSPLHF,TGTGCCAGCAGCTTAGGATGGGGGGGACAGAATTCACCCCTCCACTTT
TRBV30,NA,TRBD2,TRBJ2-3,CAWSGTGRGGAGDTQYF,TGTGCCTGGAGTGGTACGGGCCGGGGGGGGGCCGGAGATACGCAGTATTTT
TRBV6-5,NA,NA,TRBJ2-7,CASSYSGEGYEQYF,TGTGCCAGCAGTTACTCGGGTGAAGGCTACGAGCAGTACTTC
TRBV7-9,NA,TRBD2,TRBJ2-3,CASSQREGPDTQYF,TGTGCCAGCAGCCAGCGGGAGGGCCCAGATACGCAGTATTTT
TRBV28,NA,NA,TRBJ2-7,CASTGADYEQYF,TGTGCCAGCACGGGGGCGGACTACGAGCAGTACTTC
TRBV6-1,NA,TRBD2,TRBJ2-7,CASRLAGVTYEQYF,TGTGCCAGCCGACTAGCGGGAGTGACCTACGAGCAGTACTTC
TRBV30,NA,TRBD2,TRBJ2-1,CAWGGAGGPSVDEQFF,TGTGCCTGGGGCGGGGCGGGAGGGCCCTCGGTGGATGAGCAGTTCTTC
TRBV5-1,NA,TRBD2,TRBJ2-7,CASSLDSGGGYEQYF,TGCGCCAGCAGCTTGGATAGCGGGGGGGGTTACGAGCAGTACTTC
TRBV30,NA,NA,TRBJ2-6,CAWRYSGANVLTF,TGTGCCTGGAGGTACTCTGGGGCCAACGTCCTGACTTTC
TRBV10-3,few,TRBD1,TRBJ1-1,CAINQGTAMNTEAFF,TGTGCCATCAACCAGGGGACAGCCATGAACACTGAAGCTTTCTTT
TRBV28,NA,NA,TRBJ1-5,CASSSAFTGLSNQPQHF,TGTGCCAGCAGTTCCGCATTTACGGGGCTTAGCAATCAGCCCCAGCATTTT
TRBV7-2,few,NA,TRBJ2-7,CASSLESGRSYEQYF,TGTGCCAGCAGCTTAGAGAGCGGCCGATCCTACGAGCAGTACTTC
TRBV11-2,NA,TRBD2,TRBJ2-1,CASSPKSGRGSFEQFF,TGTGCCAGCAGTCCAAAGAGCGGGAGGGGTAGCTTTGAGCAGTTCTTC
TRBV2,once,TRBD2,TRBJ2-2,CASSSLAGGTGELFF,TGTGCCAGCAGCTCCCTAGCGGGTGGAACCGGGGAGCTGTTTTTT
TRBV7-9,NA,NA,TRBJ1-1,CASSQTGHPRGTEAFF,TGTGCCAGCAGTCAAACGGGACACCCACGAGGGACTGAAGCTTTCTTT
TRBV5-4,NA,TRBD2,TRBJ2-5,CASSLAGGVETQYF,TGTGCCAGCAGCTTGGCCGGGGGGGTGGAGACCCAGTACTTC
TRBV29-1,NA,TRBD2,TRBJ2-3,CSVGASGGADTQYF,TGCAGCGTTGGGGCTAGCGGGGGGGCAGATACGCAGTATTTT
TRBV18,NA,TRBD1,TRBJ2-3,CASSPPGQGILYTQYF,TGTGCCAGCTCACCACCGGGACAGGGTATTCTATATACGCAGTATTTT
TRBV21-1,few,NA,TRBJ1-6,CASSKVRDRDLIDNSPLHF,TGTGCCAGCAGCAAAGTGAGGGACAGGGACTTAATAGATAATTCACCCCTCCACTTT
TRBV30,NA,TRBD1,TRBJ1-2,CAWSVATGGYDGYTF,TGTGCCTGGAGTGTAGCGACAGGGGGGTATGATGGCTACACCTTC
TRBV5-6,large,TRBD2,TRBJ2-5,CASSKLAETQYF,TGTGCCAGCAGCAAACTAGCGGAGACCCAGTACTTC
TRBV19,medium-sized,NA,TRBJ2-2,CASSIEGRISTGELFF,TGTGCCAGTAGTATAGAAGGGAGAATAAGCACCGGGGAGCTGTTTTTT
TRBV9,NA,NA,TRBJ1-1,CASSVEGSGTEAFF,TGTGCCAGCAGCGTAGAAGGAAGTGGAACTGAAGCTTTCTTT
TRBV9,NA,NA,TRBJ2-7,CASTLGSCPRDF,TGTGCCAGCACCCTGGGGAGCTGTCCACGCGACTTC
TRBV19,once,NA,TRBJ2-1,CASSINSGGEQFF,TGTGCCAGTAGCATAAACAGTGGGGGTGAGCAGTTCTTC
TRBV30,few,NA,TRBJ1-5,CAWSEWGRFLNQPQHF,TGTGCCTGGAGTGAATGGGGGAGGTTCCTCAATCAGCCCCAGCATTTT